Listed below are T cell receptor beta chains from one sample, sequenced in a study of T cells in localized non-small cell lung cancer. Profiling relied on immunoSEQ multiplex PCR, and the TCRdb table lists in-frame clones only, not all of them. Here the sample spans about 3,500 clones, about 29% being singletons. The sequencing here drew on lung tumor tissue, taken before any cancer treatment. Receptor source: a man aged 40 to 70 with stage I lung adenocarcinoma. The CDR3 runs from the conserved cysteine through the conserved F or W. Each record gives: V gene, D gene, clone size, J gene, CDR3 DNA, CDR3 protein. D genes are given only for firm matches. Not all rows give a size; the values are once, few, many and, for expanded clones, a class.

v_gene: TRBV18; d_gene: NA; abundance: NA; j_gene: TRBJ1-1; CDR3nt: TGTGCCAGCTCACACGACTTGAGCACTGAAGCTTTCTTT; CDR3aa: CASSHDLSTEAFF
v_gene: TRBV23-1; d_gene: TRBD1; abundance: NA; j_gene: TRBJ2-4; CDR3nt: TGCGCCAGCAGTCGACTTCGACAGGGCTTAGCCAAAAACATTCAGTACTTC; CDR3aa: CASSRLRQGLAKNIQYF
v_gene: TRBV11-3; d_gene: NA; abundance: few; j_gene: TRBJ2-5; CDR3nt: TGTGCCAGCAGCTTAGGACAGCCCAAAGAGACCCAGTACTTC; CDR3aa: CASSLGQPKETQYF
v_gene: TRBV6-8; d_gene: NA; abundance: NA; j_gene: TRBJ2-5; CDR3nt: TGTGCCAGCAGTTACTCAGAGTACCAAGAGACCCAGTACTTC; CDR3aa: CASSYSEYQETQYF
v_gene: TRBV5-1; d_gene: NA; abundance: NA; j_gene: TRBJ2-7; CDR3nt: TGCGCCAGCAGCATTCCCGGGGTTCCCTACGAGCAGTACTTC; CDR3aa: CASSIPGVPYEQYF
v_gene: TRBV9; d_gene: NA; abundance: medium-sized; j_gene: TRBJ2-5; CDR3nt: TGTGCCAGCAGCCTAGAGGGGGGGCTTGAGACCCAGTACTTC; CDR3aa: CASSLEGGLETQYF
v_gene: TRBV7-1; d_gene: TRBD1; abundance: NA; j_gene: TRBJ1-1; CDR3nt: TGTGCCAGCAGCCAGGGGACAGGCACTGAAGCTTTCTTT; CDR3aa: CASSQGTGTEAFF
v_gene: TRBV5-1; d_gene: NA; abundance: NA; j_gene: TRBJ1-5; CDR3nt: TGCGCCAGCAGCTTGGGGACACCGGGCCTTCAGCCCCAGCATTTT; CDR3aa: CASSLGTPGLQPQHF
v_gene: TRBV15; d_gene: NA; abundance: NA; j_gene: TRBJ2-1; CDR3nt: TGTGCCACCAGCAGAGCGAGCTCCTACAATGAGCAGTTCTTC; CDR3aa: CATSRASSYNEQFF
v_gene: TRBV6-8; d_gene: TRBD1; abundance: NA; j_gene: TRBJ1-2; CDR3nt: TGTGCCGCCAGGGGGCCATCGAACTATGGCTACACCTTC; CDR3aa: CAARGPSNYGYTF
v_gene: TRBV11-3; d_gene: NA; abundance: NA; j_gene: TRBJ2-3; CDR3nt: TGTGCCAGCAGCTTAGATGGTCCAAACGCCACGGGGTCAGCAGATACGCAGTATTTT; CDR3aa: CASSLDGPNATGSADTQYF
v_gene: TRBV19; d_gene: NA; abundance: NA; j_gene: TRBJ1-4; CDR3nt: TGTGCCAGTAGTATGAAAGAGGAAAAACTGTTTTTT; CDR3aa: CASSMKEEKLFF
v_gene: TRBV11-3; d_gene: TRBD1; abundance: NA; j_gene: TRBJ2-1; CDR3nt: TGTGCCAGCAGCGCCGGTCCGGGACAGGGGCGAAACAATGAGCAGTTCTTC; CDR3aa: CASSAGPGQGRNNEQFF
v_gene: TRBV5-1; d_gene: TRBD1; abundance: few; j_gene: TRBJ2-7; CDR3nt: TGCGCCAGCAGCTTAGCCGGGACAGGGGGGGAGGCGCAGTACTTC; CDR3aa: CASSLAGTGGEAQYF
v_gene: TRBV6-8; d_gene: NA; abundance: NA; j_gene: TRBJ2-5; CDR3nt: TGTGCCAGCAGTTCCTCAATCGGCCCCAAGACCCAGTACTTC; CDR3aa: CASSSSIGPKTQYF
v_gene: TRBV30; d_gene: NA; abundance: NA; j_gene: TRBJ2-3; CDR3nt: TGTGCCTGGAGTGTACGTAGTGCAGATACGCAGTATTTT; CDR3aa: CAWSVRSADTQYF
v_gene: TRBV19; d_gene: NA; abundance: few; j_gene: TRBJ1-1; CDR3nt: TGTGCCAGTAGTATTGGTAGCGCCACTGAAGCTTTCTTT; CDR3aa: CASSIGSATEAFF
v_gene: TRBV19; d_gene: NA; abundance: NA; j_gene: TRBJ1-3; CDR3nt: TGTGCCAGTAGTATCAGGGGCCCTGCGGCCTCTGGAAACACCATATATTTT; CDR3aa: CASSIRGPAASGNTIYF
v_gene: TRBV11-3; d_gene: NA; abundance: NA; j_gene: TRBJ1-1; CDR3nt: TGTGCCAGCAGCTTGGCCGGACGGGTCACTGAAGCTTTCTTT; CDR3aa: CASSLAGRVTEAFF
v_gene: TRBV18; d_gene: NA; abundance: NA; j_gene: TRBJ2-5; CDR3nt: TGTGCCAGCTCACCAAGGACAGGGAGGGAAGAGACCCAGTACTTC; CDR3aa: CASSPRTGREETQYF
v_gene: TRBV6-8; d_gene: TRBD2; abundance: medium-sized; j_gene: TRBJ2-7; CDR3nt: TGTGCCAGCAGTCGGACTAGCGGGGGAGCCGTGGGTTACGAGCAGTACTTC; CDR3aa: CASSRTSGGAVGYEQYF
v_gene: TRBV11-3; d_gene: NA; abundance: NA; j_gene: TRBJ2-2; CDR3nt: TGTGCCAGCATCGGTGGGGGAAACACCGGGGAGCTGTTTTTT; CDR3aa: CASIGGGNTGELFF
v_gene: TRBV29-1; d_gene: NA; abundance: once; j_gene: TRBJ2-6; CDR3nt: TGCAGCGTTGCCAGCTCTGGGGCCAACGTCCTGACTTTC; CDR3aa: CSVASSGANVLTF
v_gene: TRBV5-1; d_gene: NA; abundance: NA; j_gene: TRBJ2-3; CDR3nt: TGCGCCAGCAGCTTGGACAGTGGAACAGATACGCAGTATTTT; CDR3aa: CASSLDSGTDTQYF
v_gene: TRBV9; d_gene: NA; abundance: few; j_gene: TRBJ2-1; CDR3nt: TGTGCCAGCAGCTCACAAAAGGGGGGACACAATGAGCAGTTCTTC; CDR3aa: CASSSQKGGHNEQFF
v_gene: TRBV18; d_gene: NA; abundance: once; j_gene: TRBJ2-7; CDR3nt: TGTGCCAGCTCAGTCCGGGACGCGTCTACCTACGAGCAGTACTTC; CDR3aa: CASSVRDASTYEQYF
v_gene: TRBV5-1; d_gene: NA; abundance: once; j_gene: TRBJ1-1; CDR3nt: TGCGCCAGCAGCTTGGCCGGTGTGACAAGAGCCCGAATGAACACTGAAGCTTTCTTT; CDR3aa: CASSLAGVTRARMNTEAFF
v_gene: TRBV6-8; d_gene: NA; abundance: few; j_gene: TRBJ1-2; CDR3nt: TGTGCCAGCAGTTCCCCCGGGGCCATCCGCTACACCTTC; CDR3aa: CASSSPGAIRYTF
v_gene: TRBV5-1; d_gene: NA; abundance: NA; j_gene: TRBJ1-5; CDR3nt: TGCGCCAGCGTCCACGAGGTGGGGGATGGACAGCCCCAGCATTTT; CDR3aa: CASVHEVGDGQPQHF
v_gene: TRBV29-1; d_gene: TRBD1; abundance: NA; j_gene: TRBJ2-7; CDR3nt: TGCAGCGTTGACGGTTCCGGGACAGGGGGCGAGCAGTACTTC; CDR3aa: CSVDGSGTGGEQYF
v_gene: TRBV30; d_gene: TRBD2; abundance: NA; j_gene: TRBJ2-5; CDR3nt: TGTGCCTGGAGGTGGCGGGGGGAGACCCAGTACTTC; CDR3aa: CAWRWRGETQYF
v_gene: TRBV6-8; d_gene: NA; abundance: large; j_gene: TRBJ2-5; CDR3nt: TGTGCCAGCAGCCCTCACGGAGGCCGTGGAGAGACCCAGTACTTC; CDR3aa: CASSPHGGRGETQYF
v_gene: TRBV7-2; d_gene: NA; abundance: few; j_gene: TRBJ2-2; CDR3nt: TGTGCCAGCAGCCTAAATCCGTCCGGGGAGCTGTTTTTT; CDR3aa: CASSLNPSGELFF
v_gene: TRBV28; d_gene: TRBD1; abundance: few; j_gene: TRBJ2-4; CDR3nt: TGTGCCAGCAGTCCCAGACAGGGTTTCAAAAACATTCAGTACTTC; CDR3aa: CASSPRQGFKNIQYF